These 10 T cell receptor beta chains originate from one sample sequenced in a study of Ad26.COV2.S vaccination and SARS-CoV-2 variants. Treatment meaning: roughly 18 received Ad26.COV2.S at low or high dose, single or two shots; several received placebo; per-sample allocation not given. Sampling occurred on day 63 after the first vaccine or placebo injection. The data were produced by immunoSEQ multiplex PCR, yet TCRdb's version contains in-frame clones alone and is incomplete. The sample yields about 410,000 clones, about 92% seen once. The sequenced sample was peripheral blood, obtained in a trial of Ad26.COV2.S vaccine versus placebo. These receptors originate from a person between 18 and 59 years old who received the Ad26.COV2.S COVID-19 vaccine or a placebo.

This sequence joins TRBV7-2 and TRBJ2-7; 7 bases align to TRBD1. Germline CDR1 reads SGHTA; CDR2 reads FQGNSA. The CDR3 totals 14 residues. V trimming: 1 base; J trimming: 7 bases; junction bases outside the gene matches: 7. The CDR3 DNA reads TGTGCCAGCAGCTTAGGTGGTAGGGGGCTGGAGCAGTACTTC. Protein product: CASSLGGRGLEQYF. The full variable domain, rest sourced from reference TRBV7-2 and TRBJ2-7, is GAGVSQSPSNKVTEKGKDVELRCDPISGHTALYWYRQSLGQGLEFLIYFQGNSAPDKSGLPSDRFSAERTGGSVSTLTIQRTQQEDSAVYLCASSLGGRGLEQYFGPGTRLTVT.

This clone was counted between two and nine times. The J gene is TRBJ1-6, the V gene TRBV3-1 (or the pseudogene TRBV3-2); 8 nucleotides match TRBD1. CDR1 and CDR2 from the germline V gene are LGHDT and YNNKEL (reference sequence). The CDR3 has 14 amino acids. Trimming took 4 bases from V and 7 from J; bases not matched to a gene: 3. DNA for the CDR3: TGTGCCAGCAGCCCAACAGGGGGAAATTCACCCCTCCACTTT. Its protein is CASSPTGGNSPLHF.

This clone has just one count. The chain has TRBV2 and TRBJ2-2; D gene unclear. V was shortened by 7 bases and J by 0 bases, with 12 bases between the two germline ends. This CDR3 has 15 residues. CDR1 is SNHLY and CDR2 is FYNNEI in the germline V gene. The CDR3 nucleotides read TGTGCCAGCACTATAGCAGTCTCGAACACCGGGGAGCTGTTTTTT. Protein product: CASTIAVSNTGELFF.

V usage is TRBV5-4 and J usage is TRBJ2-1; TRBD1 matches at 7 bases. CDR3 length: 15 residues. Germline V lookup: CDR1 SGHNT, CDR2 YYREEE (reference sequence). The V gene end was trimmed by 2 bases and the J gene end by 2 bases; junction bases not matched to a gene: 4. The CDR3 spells CASSFKGTAYNEQFF. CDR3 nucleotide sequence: TGTGCCAGCAGCTTTAAGGGGACAGCCTACAATGAGCAGTTCTTC.

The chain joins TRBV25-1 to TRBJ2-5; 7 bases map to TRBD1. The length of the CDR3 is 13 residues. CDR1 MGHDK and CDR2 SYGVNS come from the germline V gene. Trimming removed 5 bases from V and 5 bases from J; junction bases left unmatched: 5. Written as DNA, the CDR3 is TGTGCCAGCAGTAAGACAGGGATGGAGACCCAGTACTTC. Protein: CASSKTGMETQYF.

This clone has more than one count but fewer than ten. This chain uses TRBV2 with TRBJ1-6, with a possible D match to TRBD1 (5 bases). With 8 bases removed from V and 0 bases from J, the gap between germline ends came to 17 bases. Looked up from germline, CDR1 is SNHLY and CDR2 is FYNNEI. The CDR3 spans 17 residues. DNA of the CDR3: TGTGCCAGCGAGCGGGACGGTAGCCTCTCCTATAATTCACCCCTCCACTTT. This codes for CASERDGSLSYNSPLHF.

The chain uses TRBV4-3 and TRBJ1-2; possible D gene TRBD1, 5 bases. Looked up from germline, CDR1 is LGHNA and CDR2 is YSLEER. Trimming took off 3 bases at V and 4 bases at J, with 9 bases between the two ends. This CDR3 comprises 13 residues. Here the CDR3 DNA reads TGCGCCAGCAGCCAGTTAAGGGGCTATGGCTACACCTTC. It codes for CASSQLRGYGYTF.

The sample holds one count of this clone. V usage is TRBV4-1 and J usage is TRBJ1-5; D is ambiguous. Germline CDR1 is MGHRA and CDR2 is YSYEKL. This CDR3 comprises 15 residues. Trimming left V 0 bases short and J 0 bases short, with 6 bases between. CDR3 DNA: TGCGCCAGCAGCCAAGATCGGGGTAGCAATCAGCCCCAGCATTTT. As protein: CASSQDRGSNQPQHF.

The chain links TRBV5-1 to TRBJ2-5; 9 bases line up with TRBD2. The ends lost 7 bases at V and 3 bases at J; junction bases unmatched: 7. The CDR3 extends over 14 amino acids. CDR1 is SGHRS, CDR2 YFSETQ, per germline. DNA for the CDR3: TGCGCCAGCTCCGGTTCTAGCGGGGAAGAGACCCAGTACTTC. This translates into CASSGSSGEETQYF.

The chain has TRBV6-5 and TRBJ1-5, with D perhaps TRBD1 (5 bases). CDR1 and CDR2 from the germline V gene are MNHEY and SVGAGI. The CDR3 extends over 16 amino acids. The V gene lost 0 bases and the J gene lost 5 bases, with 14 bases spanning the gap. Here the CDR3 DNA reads TGTGCCAGCAGTTACTCGCAGGGAAGAGGAGATCAGCCCCAGCATTTT. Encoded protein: CASSYSQGRGDQPQHF.